This TCR beta chain stems from a study of cytomegalovirus exposure and HLA in healthy donors (dated by TCRdb to 2016 to 2017). About the full investigation: According to a later analysis, the 120 or so validation repertoires were produced on the same platform as the 666 repertoires of the first cohort. The study aimed to test whether cataloging public T cell receptors could reveal signatures of past pathogen exposure. High-throughput TCR immunosequencing, statistical association of individual TCRs with disease status, and machine learning were combined to predict cytomegalovirus infection status. A separate validation cohort of roughly 110 different subjects was used in addition to the roughly 700-subject first cohort. Findings and caveats that apply to the study as a whole: A few of the identified cytomegalovirus-associated TCR beta chains were confirmed in vitro to be specific for cytomegalovirus antigens. The authors suggested that the approach could potentially be generalized to other disease states and immunological phenotypes. In both the original and validation cohorts, the classifier was reported to diagnose cytomegalovirus status with high specificity and sensitivity. Of the cluster scores, around 95% were above 0 in a later analysis, which found that TCRs clustered in the first cohort also tended to co-occur in the 95 to 150 validation repertoires. A later analysis lacked HLA typing for the validation cohort, so it scored co-occurrence in that cohort across all 110 or so repertoires. Most TCR sequences were seen in very few donors, while some public TCRs were found in many individuals. A total of fewer than 200 TCR beta chains were listed by the study as associated with cytomegalovirus.

Separate from the approximately 700-subject first cohort, the validation cohort of roughly 130 subjects was the group to which the donors belonged. CDR1 and CDR2, per the germline V gene, are SGHAT and FQNNGV. The CDR3 runs 15 residues from the cysteine to the phenylalanine. Only the CDR3 region is kept as DNA, spanning 45 bases read in frame from base 1. Trimming costs V 6 bases and J 3 bases, and their ends lie 18 bases apart. Receptors were amplified or captured by the immunoSEQ multiplex PCR assay. The paper's data handling went like this. A statistical classification framework was built for diagnosing cytomegalovirus status from the catalog of TCR beta chain sequences. The immuneACCESS repertoire file appears here via TCRdb, limited to in-frame rearrangements. These files lack a portion of the clones; in checked studies, under half of the deficit traces to unresolved V genes, and the cause of the others is not known. D and trimming come from the DNA, and the V and J calls and clone size come from that table. The table for this sample lists some 110,000 clones; roughly nine tenths of them were counted only once. The ten largest make up about 4% of the sample.

A word on this clone: Its antigen is not yet known. There are no base qualities to consult, and no much larger clone falls within one base.

This chain joins TRBV11-2 to TRBJ2-7; a tentative D match to TRBD2 spans 5 bases. The sample consisted of PBMCs. The source is a man between 18 and 35 years old in good health and CMV-seropositive. The DNA is as follows: TGTGCCAGCAGACCTCTCTGGGGAGCTGGCTACGAGCAGTACTTC. It codes for CASRPLWGAGYEQYF.